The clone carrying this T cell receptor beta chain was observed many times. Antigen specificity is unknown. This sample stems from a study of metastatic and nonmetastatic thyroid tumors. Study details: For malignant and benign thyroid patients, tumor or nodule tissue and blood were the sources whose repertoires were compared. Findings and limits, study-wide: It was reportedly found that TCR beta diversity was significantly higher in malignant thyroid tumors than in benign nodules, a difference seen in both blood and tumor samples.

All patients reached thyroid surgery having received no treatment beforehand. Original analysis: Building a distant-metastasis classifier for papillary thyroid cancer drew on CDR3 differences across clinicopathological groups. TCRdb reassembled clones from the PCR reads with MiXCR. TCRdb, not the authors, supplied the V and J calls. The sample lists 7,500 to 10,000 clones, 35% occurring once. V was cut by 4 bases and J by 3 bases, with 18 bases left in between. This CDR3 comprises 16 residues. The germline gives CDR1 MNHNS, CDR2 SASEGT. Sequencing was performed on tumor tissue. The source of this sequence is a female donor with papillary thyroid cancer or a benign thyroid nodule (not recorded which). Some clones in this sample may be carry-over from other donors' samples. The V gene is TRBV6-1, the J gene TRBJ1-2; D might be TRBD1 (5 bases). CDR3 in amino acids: CASSGANMNRYYGYTF. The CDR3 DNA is TGTGCCAGCAGTGGAGCCAATATGAACAGGTACTATGGCTACACCTTC.